This entry lists 16 T cell receptor beta chains sequenced from one sample in a study of blood T cells in healthy people across ages. Then a second PCR, running about 6 to 12 cycles, was carried out with a sample-barcoded 5' primer and a J-beta primer mix. TCRdb itself ran the 5' RACE reads through MiXCR, one entry per CDR3 protein. Of almost 1 million distinct CDR3 sequences in the sample, just over 50% were seen once. The sample taken for sequencing was blood. The source of these receptors is a woman aged 55-70 years in good health.

The chain combines TRBV12-3 or TRBV12-4 with TRBJ2-7, with TRBD1 matching 8 bases. CDR3 length: 15 residues. Trimming removed 6 bases from V and 2 bases from J; junction bases left unmatched: 9. The chain's CDR3 is CASRSTGTGAYEQYF. CDR3 coding DNA: TGTGCCAGCAGATCAACCGGGACAGGAGCCTACGAGCAGTACTTC.

This clonotype was picked up a small number of times. The chain's CDR3 is CASSRGTAYTEAFF. DNA for the CDR3: TGCGCCAGCAGCCGCGGGACCGCATACACTGAAGCTTTCTTT. V gene TRBV5-1 combines with J gene TRBJ1-1; a weak D match, TRBD1 (5 bases). This CDR3 has 14 amino acids. The germline V gene encodes CDR1 SGHRS and CDR2 YFSETQ. Deletions cut 4 bases from V and 3 bases from J, with 13 bases between.

The chain is built from TRBV6-5 and TRBJ2-7, with 8 bases lining up with TRBD2. The CDR3 length is 15 residues. Germline V gives CDR1 MNHEY, CDR2 SVGAGI. J was trimmed by 1 base and V by 0 bases; bases with no gene match: 2. The CDR3 DNA reads as TGTGCCAGCAGTTACTCGAGCGGGGGATCCTACGAGCAGTACTTC. This sequence encodes CASSYSSGGSYEQYF.

The J gene is TRBJ2-5, the V gene TRBV29-1; no clear D gene. The CDR3 loop spans 12 amino acids. Between the trimmed V and J ends, which lost 4 bases and 5 bases, there was a span of 11 bases. Germline CDR1 SQVTM, CDR2 ANQGSEA. Here the CDR3 reads CSVGGLGETQYF. In DNA, the CDR3 is TGCAGCGTTGGAGGCCTCGGGGAGACCCAGTACTTC.

The V call is TRBV5-1, the J call TRBJ2-3; maybe TRBD1 (5 bases). This CDR3 spans 14 amino acids. Germline lookup yields CDR1 SGHRS and CDR2 YFSETQ. Trimming stripped 4 bases from V and 6 bases from J, with 15 bases between. CDR3 in DNA: TGCGCCAGCAGCATCCAGGGCAGCTTTGATACGCAGTATTTT. It encodes CASSIQGSFDTQYF.

This clonotype came up a few times. The chain's CDR3 is CASSPSGDLTDTQYF. As DNA, the CDR3 is TGTGCCAGCAGCCCAAGTGGGGATCTCACAGATACGCAGTATTTT. The chain joins TRBV9 to TRBJ2-3, with D hard to call. The CDR3 length is 15 residues. Per germline, CDR1 SGDLS and CDR2 YYNGEE. The V gene lost 4 bases and the J gene lost 2 bases, with 14 bases spanning the gap.

The chain has TRBV28 and TRBJ2-7; 7 bases map to TRBD2. The end of the DNA aligns better with TRBJ2-5, so the J call may be wrong. In germline, CDR1 is MDHEN, CDR2 SYDVKM. This CDR3 region has 15 residues. This CDR3 reads CASSLLALGGGTQYF. Written as DNA, the CDR3 is TGTGCCAGCAGCCTCCTAGCGCTCGGCGGGGGGACCCAGTACTTC.

The chain couples TRBV9 to TRBJ1-2; 7 bases line up with TRBD1. V trimming: 0 bases; J trimming: 3 bases; junction bases outside the gene matches: 8. The CDR3 sequence is 16 residues long. The germline V gene has CDR1 SGDLS and CDR2 YYNGEE. The CDR3 spells CASSVAAGTAYYGYTF. The DNA for the CDR3 is TGTGCCAGCAGCGTAGCCGCCGGGACAGCTTACTATGGCTACACCTTC.

This rearrangement joins TRBV20-1 to TRBJ2-7, with D possibly matching TRBD2 (6 bases). Trimming stripped 7 bases from V and 2 bases from J, with 15 bases between. The CDR3 totals 13 residues. Germline V gene data show CDR1 as DFQATT and CDR2 as SNEGSKA (reference sequence). This chain's CDR3 is CSVRVRGTYEQYF. Written as DNA, the CDR3 is TGCAGTGTCCGTGTGCGGGGAACCTACGAGCAGTACTTC.

This clonotype showed up just a few times. This chain uses TRBV28 with TRBJ2-5; D call uncertain. This CDR3 has 12 residues. The germline gives CDR1 MDHEN, CDR2 SYDVKM. V lost 3 bases and J lost 5, with 7 bases in between. CDR3 loop: CASSFFEETQYF. The CDR3 DNA reads TGTGCCAGCAGTTTTTTTGAGGAGACCCAGTACTTC.

This sequence joins TRBV6-5 and TRBJ2-1; no definite D call. The germline CDR1 and CDR2 sequences are MNHEY and SVGAGI. Trimming left V 0 bases short and J 0 bases short, with 9 bases between. CDR3 length equals 16 residues. DNA for the CDR3: TGTGCCAGCAGTTACTCCAGGACCTCCTCCTACAATGAGCAGTTCTTC. Amino acids: CASSYSRTSSYNEQFF.

About this clonotype: Relative to the germline gene, one junction end is altered; a read error may explain this. J is TRBJ2-7 and V is TRBV11-2, with D unclear. The CDR3 is 13 residues long. Per the germline V gene, CDR1 is SGHAT and CDR2 is FQNNGV. The CDR3 sequence is CVSSLEIGYEQYF. The CDR3 DNA follows: TGTGTCAGCAGCTTAGAAATCGGCTACGAGCAGTACTTC.

V is TRBV5-1 and J is TRBJ1-1; 7 bases are a match to TRBD1. The length of the CDR3 is 14 residues. The germline gives CDR1 SGHRS, CDR2 YFSETQ. Trimming cost V 4 bases and J 1 base; bases outside gene matches: 4. CDR3 sequence: CASSMGQQNTEAFF. The CDR3 bases are TGCGCCAGCAGCATGGGACAGCAGAACACTGAAGCTTTCTTT.

This clonotype was seen ten or more times. This rearrangement joins TRBV10-3 to TRBJ2-3; TRBD2 agrees at 12 bases. This CDR3 region has 18 residues. Germline V gene lookup returns CDR1 ENHRY and CDR2 SYGVKD. Trimming took 0 bases from V and 6 from J; bases not matched to a gene: 10. The CDR3 bases are TGTGCCATCAGTGAGTCGGAGACTAGCGGGAGTATTTGGGATACGCAGTATTTT. Amino acids: CAISESETSGSIWDTQYF.

The chain employs TRBV11-2 and TRBJ2-7; D unresolved. The CDR3 has 14 residues. Germline lookup yields CDR1 SGHAT and CDR2 FQNNGV. Trimming left V 4 bases short and J 0 bases short, with 10 bases between. In nucleotides, the CDR3 is TGTGCCAGCAGCTCCCCGAAGGGCTCCTACGAGCAGTACTTC. Protein product: CASSSPKGSYEQYF.

The chain uses TRBV27 and TRBJ2-4; 11 bases line up with TRBD1. J lost 2 bases, V lost 2 bases, and 14 bases had no gene match. CDR1 and CDR2 from the germline V gene are MNHEY and SMNVEV (reference sequence). The CDR3 totals 20 residues. CDR3: CASSLKGPGTGGYTKNIQYF. The CDR3 DNA is TGTGCCAGCAGTTTAAAGGGCCCCGGGACAGGGGGTTATACCAAAAACATTCAGTACTTC.